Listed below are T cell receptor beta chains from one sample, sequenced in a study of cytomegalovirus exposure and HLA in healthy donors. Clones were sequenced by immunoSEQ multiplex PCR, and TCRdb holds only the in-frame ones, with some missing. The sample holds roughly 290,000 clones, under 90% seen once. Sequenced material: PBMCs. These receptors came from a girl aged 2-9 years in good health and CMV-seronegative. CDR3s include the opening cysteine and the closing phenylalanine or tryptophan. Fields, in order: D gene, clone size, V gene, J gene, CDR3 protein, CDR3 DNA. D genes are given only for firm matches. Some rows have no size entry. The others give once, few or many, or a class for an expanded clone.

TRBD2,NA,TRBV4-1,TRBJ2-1,CASSQGAGGRSYNEQFF,TGCGCCAGCAGCCAAGGAGCGGGAGGGAGGTCCTACAATGAGCAGTTCTTC
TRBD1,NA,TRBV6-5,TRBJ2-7,CASSPGQGLYEQYF,TGTGCCAGCAGTCCGGGACAGGGGCTCTACGAGCAGTACTTC
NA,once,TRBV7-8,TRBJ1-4,CASSLAGARYEKLFF,TGTGCCAGCAGCTTAGCGGGGGCGCGTTATGAAAAACTGTTTTTT
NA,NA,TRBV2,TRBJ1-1,CASSEMGGLMNTEAFF,TGTGCCAGCAGTGAGATGGGGGGTTTGATGAACACTGAAGCTTTCTTT
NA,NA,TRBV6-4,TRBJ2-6,CASIVGTTPSGANVLTF,TGTGCCAGCATAGTAGGGACAACCCCCTCTGGGGCCAACGTCCTGACTTTC
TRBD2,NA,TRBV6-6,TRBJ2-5,CATTGGSETQYF,TGTGCCACCACGGGGGGGTCAGAGACCCAGTACTTC
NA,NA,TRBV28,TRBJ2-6,CASSFGAGRSSGANVLTF,TGTGCCAGCAGTTTTGGCGCGGGACGGAGCTCTGGGGCCAACGTCCTGACTTTC
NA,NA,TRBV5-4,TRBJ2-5,CASSQAGETQYF,TGTGCCAGCAGCCAGGCGGGAGAGACCCAGTACTTC
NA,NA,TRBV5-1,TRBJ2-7,CASTQGNPYEQYF,TGCGCCAGCACACAGGGCAATCCTTACGAGCAGTACTTC
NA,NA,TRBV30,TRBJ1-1,CAWSGQGKQAFF,TGTGCCTGGAGTGGTCAGGGAAAGCAAGCTTTCTTT
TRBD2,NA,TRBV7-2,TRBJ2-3,CASRVTAGGPYVVDTQYF,TGTGCCAGCAGAGTAACGGCGGGGGGGCCCTACGTCGTGGATACGCAGTATTTT
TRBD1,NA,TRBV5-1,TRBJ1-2,CASSLTGTDVYGYTF,TGCGCCAGCAGTTTGACCGGGACAGACGTCTATGGCTACACCTTC
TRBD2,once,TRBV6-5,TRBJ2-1,CASSYGGREEFF,TGTGCCAGCAGTTACGGCGGGAGGGAGGAGTTCTTC
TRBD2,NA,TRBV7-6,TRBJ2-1,CASSSLAGGGTEQFF,TGTGCCAGCAGCAGTCTAGCGGGAGGCGGGACTGAGCAGTTCTTC
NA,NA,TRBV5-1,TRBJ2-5,CASSLGLRPSETQYF,TGCGCCAGCAGCTTGGGACTGCGCCCGTCGGAGACCCAGTACTTC
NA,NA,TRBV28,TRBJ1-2,CASSLMGVGGYTF,TGTGCCAGCAGTTTGATGGGCGTTGGTGGCTACACCTTC
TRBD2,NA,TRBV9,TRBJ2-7,CASSVSGTSGSYEQYF,TGTGCCAGCAGCGTTTCCGGGACTAGCGGGAGTTACGAGCAGTACTTC
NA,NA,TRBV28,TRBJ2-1,CASNQQGRARFF,TGTGCCAGCAACCAACAGGGACGGGCGCGGTTCTTC
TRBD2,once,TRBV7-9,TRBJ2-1,CASSREGTSLNEQFF,TGTGCCAGCAGCCGCGAGGGGACTAGTTTAAATGAGCAGTTCTTC
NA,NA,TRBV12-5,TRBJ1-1,CASGFGQNTEAFF,TGTGCTAGTGGTTTTGGACAGAACACTGAAGCTTTCTTT
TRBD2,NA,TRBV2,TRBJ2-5,CASSDYKLAEYF,TGTGCCAGCAGTGACTACAAACTAGCGGAGTACTTC
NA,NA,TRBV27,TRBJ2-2,CASLGFVGGNTGELFF,TGTGCCAGCCTCGGGTTTGTAGGAGGAAACACCGGGGAGCTGTTTTTT
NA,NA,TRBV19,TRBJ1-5,CASSIKGGNQPQHF,TGTGCCAGTAGTATAAAGGGAGGAAATCAGCCCCAGCATTTT
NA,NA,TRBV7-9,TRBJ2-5,CASSLWGSQETQYF,TGTGCCAGCAGCTTATGGGGCAGCCAAGAGACCCAGTACTTC
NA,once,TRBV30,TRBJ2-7,CAWSVSGGPYEQYF,TGTGCCTGGAGTGTATCCGGGGGGCCCTACGAGCAGTACTTC
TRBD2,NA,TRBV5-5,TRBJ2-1,CASRSLTSHEQFF,TGTGCCAGCAGGAGTCTGACTAGCCATGAGCAGTTCTTC
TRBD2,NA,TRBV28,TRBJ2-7,CASSPILAQSYEQYF,TGTGCCAGCAGTCCGATACTAGCGCAGTCCTACGAGCAGTACTTC
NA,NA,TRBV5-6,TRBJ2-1,CASSFTDEQFF,TGTGCCAGCAGCTTTACGGATGAGCAGTTCTTC
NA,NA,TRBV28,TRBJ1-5,CASSLFPDRSNQPQHF,TGTGCCAGCAGTTTATTTCCCGACAGGAGCAACCAGCCCCAGCATTTT
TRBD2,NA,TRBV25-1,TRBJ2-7,CASSPQGTSGSYEQYF,TGTGCCAGCAGTCCCCAGGGGACTAGCGGGAGCTACGAGCAGTACTTC
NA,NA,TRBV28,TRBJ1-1,CASSFNMAFF,TGTGCCAGCAGTTTTAATATGGCTTTCTTT
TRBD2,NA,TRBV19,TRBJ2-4,CASSTQLAGLAKNIQYF,TGTGCCAGTAGTACCCAACTAGCGGGGCTAGCCAAAAACATTCAGTACTTC
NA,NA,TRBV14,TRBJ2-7,CASSLSSYEQYF,TGTGCCAGCAGCCTGAGCTCCTACGAGCAGTACTTC
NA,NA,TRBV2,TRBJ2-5,CASTGGSETQYF,TGTGCCAGCACAGGGGGGTCTGAGACCCAGTACTTC
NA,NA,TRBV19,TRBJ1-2,CASVARGQGYTF,TGTGCCAGTGTCGCGCGGGGGCAAGGCTACACCTTC
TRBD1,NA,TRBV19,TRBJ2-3,CASSIGDRGFPDTQYF,TGTGCCAGTAGTATAGGGGACAGGGGCTTCCCAGATACGCAGTATTTT
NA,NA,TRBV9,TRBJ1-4,CASSARGSSTNEKLFF,TGTGCCAGCAGCGCCCGCGGCAGCTCAACTAATGAAAAACTGTTTTTT
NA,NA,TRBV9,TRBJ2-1,CASSVEGLIYNEQFF,TGTGCCAGCAGCGTAGAAGGACTCATCTACAATGAGCAGTTCTTC
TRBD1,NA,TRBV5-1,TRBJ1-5,CASSPGTGGNQPQHF,TGCGCCAGCAGCCCGGGGACAGGGGGCAATCAGCCCCAGCATTTT
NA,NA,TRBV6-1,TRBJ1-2,CASSVSRAHGYTF,TGTGCCAGCAGTGTGTCCAGGGCGCATGGCTACACCTTC
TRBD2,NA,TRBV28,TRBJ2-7,CASSPPGGGTYEQYF,TGTGCCAGCAGTCCCCCTGGGGGGGGAACCTACGAGCAGTACTTC
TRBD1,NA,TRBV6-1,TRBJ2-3,CASSEGWGRTGETDTQYF,TGTGCCAGCAGTGAAGGGTGGGGCAGAACAGGGGAGACAGATACGCAGTATTTT
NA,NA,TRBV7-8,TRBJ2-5,CASSLAPYRVGETQYF,TGTGCCAGCAGCTTAGCGCCCTACAGGGTAGGCGAGACCCAGTACTTC
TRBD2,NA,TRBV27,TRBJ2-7,CASSFGSGSYEQYF,TGTGCCAGCAGTTTTGGTAGCGGGAGTTACGAGCAGTACTTC
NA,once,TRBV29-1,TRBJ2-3,CSVARAQGLGDTQYF,TGCAGCGTTGCGCGGGCTCAGGGGTTAGGGGATACGCAGTATTTT
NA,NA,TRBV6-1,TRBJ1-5,CASSASTASNQPQHF,TGTGCCAGCAGTGCCTCGACAGCCAGCAATCAGCCCCAGCATTTT
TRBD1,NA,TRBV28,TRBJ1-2,CASSIGQGYYGYTF,TGTGCCAGCAGTATCGGACAGGGGTACTATGGCTACACCTTC
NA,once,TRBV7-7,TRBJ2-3,CASSKSPTGANTQYF,TGTGCCAGCAGCAAAAGTCCGACAGGAGCGAATACGCAGTATTTT
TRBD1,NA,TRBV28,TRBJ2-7,CASSSAGTGSYEQYF,TGTGCCAGCAGTTCGGCCGGGACAGGCTCCTACGAGCAGTACTTC
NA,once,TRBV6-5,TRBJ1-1,CASTRKEPNTEAFF,TGTGCCAGCACCAGAAAGGAGCCGAACACTGAAGCTTTCTTT
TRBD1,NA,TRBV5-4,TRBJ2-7,CASSLGQGAYEQYF,TGTGCCAGCAGCTTGGGGCAGGGGGCCTACGAGCAGTACTTC
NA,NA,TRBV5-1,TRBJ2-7,CASSFQANEQYF,TGCGCCAGCAGCTTCCAAGCAAACGAGCAGTACTTC
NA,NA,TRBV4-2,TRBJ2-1,CASSQDSREAYNEQFF,TGTGCCAGCAGCCAAGATTCCCGGGAAGCCTACAATGAGCAGTTCTTC
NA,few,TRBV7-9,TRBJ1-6,CASSSGRGSTSPLHF,TGTGCCAGCAGCTCAGGCAGGGGAAGTACTTCACCCCTCCACTTT
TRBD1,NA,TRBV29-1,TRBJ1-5,CSARQGNQPQHF,TGCAGCGCCCGACAGGGTAATCAGCCCCAGCATTTT